These 6 T cell receptor beta chains share one sample of origin, sequenced in a study of T cells in Graves' hyperthyroidism and ophthalmopathy. The TCR beta CDR3 regions underwent amplification using RNA transcripts as the source. RT-PCR in the first round (using the HTBI primer set) targeted the TCR CDR3. TCRdb re-derived calls from the multiplex PCR reads in MiXCR, one entry per CDR3 protein. The profile shows some 550,000 distinct CDR3 sequences, around 21% of them singletons. The sequencing sample was made of blood. The receptors shown here come from a man younger than 30 with Graves' hyperthyroidism.

In this sample, this clonotype turned up many times. The V gene is TRBV11-3, the J gene TRBJ1-5; D is unresolved. The V gene lost 5 bases and the J gene lost 0 bases, with 14 bases spanning the gap. CDR1 and CDR2 (germline): SGHNT, YENEEA. The CDR3 has 16 amino acids. The CDR3 reads CASSPRAGDSNQPQHF. DNA of the CDR3: TGTGCCAGCAGCCCCCGGGCAGGAGATAGCAATCAGCCCCAGCATTTT.

This clonotype was picked up many times. J is TRBJ2-7 and V is TRBV27; 7 nucleotides agree with TRBD2. The CDR3 is 15 residues long. V shed 0 bases and J 9 bases; nucleotides not matched to a gene: 11. In germline, CDR1 is MNHEY, CDR2 SMNVEV (reference sequence). This CDR3 reads CASSLSPGLPTGQYF. CDR3 DNA: TGTGCCAGCAGTTTATCACCGGGACTACCTACGGGGCAGTACTTC.

This clonotype was counted ten times or more. The V gene is TRBV2, the J gene TRBJ1-1; the D is unclear. The CDR3 has 12 residues. Germline V lookup: CDR1 SNHLY, CDR2 FYNNEI. Trimming stripped 6 bases from V and 11 bases from J, with 16 bases between. CDR3 nucleotide sequence: TGTGCCAGCAGCCGAGACTTGGAAGAGGCTTTCTTT. This gives the protein CASSRDLEEAFF. The full variable domain, completed using reference TRBV2 and TRBJ1-1, is EPEVTQTPSHQVTQMGQEVILRCVPISNHLYFYWYRQILGQKVEFLVSFYNNEISEKSEIFDDQFSVERPDGSNFTLKIRSTKLEDSAMYFCASSRDLEEAFFGQGTRLTVV.

The chain joins TRBV11-2 to TRBJ2-5; D is unresolved. CDR1 is SGHAT and CDR2 is FQNNGV in the germline V gene. V lost 2 bases, J lost 5 bases, and 18 bases lay in between. The CDR3 is 16 amino acids. The CDR3 sequence is CASSLTYLEVGETQYF. The CDR3 DNA is TGTGCCAGCAGCTTAACGTACCTTGAGGTGGGGGAGACCCAGTACTTC. Complete variable domain (other parts from reference TRBV11-2 and TRBJ2-5): EAGVAQSPRYKIIEKRQSVAFWCNPISGHATLYWYQQILGQGPKLLIQFQNNGVVDDSQLPKDRFSAERLKGVDSTLKIQPAKLEDSAVYLCASSLTYLEVGETQYFGPGTRLLVL.

This clonotype was detected many times. The chain has TRBV27 and TRBJ2-7, with TRBD1 matching 7 bases. CDR1 and CDR2 from the germline V gene are MNHEY and SMNVEV (reference sequence). V was pared by 4 bases and J by 4 bases, with 16 bases of the junction left unmatched. The CDR3 totals 17 residues. CDR3 amino acids: CASSYTPSDRHSYEQYF. The DNA for the CDR3 is TGTGCCAGCAGTTATACCCCTTCGGACAGGCACTCGTACGAGCAGTACTTC.

The chain combines TRBV19 with TRBJ1-5, with 7 bases aligning to TRBD1. Germline CDR1 and CDR2: LNHDA and SQIVND (reference sequence). V shed 10 bases and J 0 bases; nucleotides not matched to a gene: 9. The CDR3 loop spans 15 amino acids. The CDR3 protein is CATRGTEYSNQPQHF. CDR3 DNA sequence: TGTGCCACCCGAGGGACAGAGTATAGCAATCAGCCCCAGCATTTT.